Below are 5 T cell receptor beta chains sequenced from a single sample in a study of T-cell memory formation after mild COVID-19. TCRdb reanalysed the 5' RACE reads using MiXCR and keeps one entry per CDR3 protein. Altogether about 270,000 distinct CDR3 sequences are present, around 15% being singletons, with the ten largest covering roughly 24%. The specimen was PBMCs or a T cell subset sorted from them (not recorded which). These receptors originate from a man between 18 and 29 years old who had mild COVID-19 (a few samples of this study predate the infection). Cell type and time point are not known.

This clonotype was found a few times. This rearrangement joins TRBV4-3 to TRBJ1-4, with D tentatively TRBD1 (5 bases). The CDR3 length is 15 residues. Germline lookup yields CDR1 LGHNA and CDR2 YSLEER. Trimming left V 0 bases short and J 8 bases short, with 13 bases between. The CDR3: CASSQDGTGQEKLFF. DNA for the CDR3: TGCGCCAGCAGCCAAGATGGCACGGGGCAGGAAAAACTGTTTTTT.

V and J are TRBV5-1 and TRBJ1-2; 9 bases map to TRBD1. J gave up 7 bases and V 0 bases, and 7 bases lay outside the gene matches. Looked up from germline, CDR1 is SGHRS and CDR2 is YFSETQ. The CDR3 consists of 15 residues. The CDR3 sequence: CASSLAGTGTSGYTF. The CDR3 coding sequence is TGCGCCAGCAGCTTGGCCGGGACAGGGACGAGTGGCTACACCTTC.

The V and J genes are TRBV19 and TRBJ1-1; the match to TRBD1 covers 9 bases. The trim removed 7 bases at V and 5 bases at J, leaving 5 bases unmatched. The CDR3 runs to 13 residues. Germline CDR1 is LNHDA and CDR2 is SQIVND (reference sequence). CDR3 amino acids: CASTPTGGTEAFF. The CDR3 DNA sequence: TGTGCCAGTACTCCGACAGGGGGAACTGAAGCTTTCTTT.

This chain uses TRBV12-3 or TRBV12-4 with TRBJ2-1; the D gene is possibly TRBD2 (5 bases). The CDR3 loop spans 10 amino acids. With 8 bases removed from V and 10 bases from J, the gap between germline ends came to 9 bases. CDR3 residues: CASGSGEQFF. DNA for the CDR3: TGTGCCAGCGGGTCGGGAGAGCAGTTCTTC.

The rearrangement links TRBV20-1 to TRBJ2-7; D call uncertain. The CDR3 has 15 residues. Trimming left V 2 bases short and J 0 bases short, with 14 bases between. CDR1 and CDR2 from the germline V gene are DFQATT and SNEGSKA (reference sequence). In DNA form, the CDR3 reads TGCAGTGCTAGAACCCTCGGAAGGGACTCCTACGAGCAGTACTTC. Translating gives CSARTLGRDSYEQYF.